What follows are 7 T cell receptor beta chains derived from one specimen sequenced in a study of blood T cell repertoires in COVID-19. Profiled with immunoSEQ multiplex PCR; TCRdb holds only in-frame clones, not every one. The sample carries 90,000 to 120,000 clones, 80% to 90% recorded once. Sequencing input: peripheral blood. Receptor source: a human donor in a cohort sampled during active COVID-19.

The CDR3 region has the DNA TGTGCCTGGAGTGTACGAGGGTGGGGACTAGCGGGAGGTCCCTCTGGGGCCAACGTCCTGACTTTC. Translated, it gives CAWSVRGWGLAGGPSGANVLTF. The gene calls are TRBV30 and TRBJ2-6; TRBD2 matches 15 bases. The V segment lost 0 bases and the J segment 0 bases; nucleotides outside the gene matches: 12. CDR1 GTSNPN and CDR2 SVGIG come from the germline V gene (reference sequence). The CDR3 consists of 22 residues.

The rearrangement links TRBV5-1 to TRBJ2-2; D possibly corresponds to TRBD1 (6 bases). With 5 bases removed from V and 4 bases from J, the gap between germline ends came to 18 bases. Germline V lookup: CDR1 SGHRS, CDR2 YFSETQ. The CDR3 extends over 16 amino acids. The CDR3 spells CASRDQLVGGTGELFF. The CDR3 bases are TGCGCCAGCAGGGATCAGTTGGTAGGGGGCACCGGGGAGCTGTTTTTT.

The chain employs TRBV19 and TRBJ1-1; D is possibly TRBD1 (6 bases). Deletions cut 5 bases from V and 2 bases from J, with 12 bases between. CDR1 is LNHDA and CDR2 is SQIVND in the germline V gene (reference sequence). CDR3 length: 14 amino acids. The CDR3 sequence is CASSLDSSNTEAFF. CDR3 in DNA: TGTGCCAGTAGTTTGGACAGTTCAAACACTGAAGCTTTCTTT.

The V call is TRBV19, the J call TRBJ1-1, with D maybe TRBD1 (5 bases). The CDR3 runs 14 residues. V shed 1 base and J shed 2 bases, with 8 bases lying between them. The germline gives CDR1 LNHDA, CDR2 SQIVND (reference sequence). The DNA for the CDR3 is TGTGCCAGTAGTATAGTGGGGGGTAACACTGAAGCTTTCTTT. It specifies CASSIVGGNTEAFF.

The gene calls are TRBV4-1 and TRBJ1-3; tentative D call: TRBD1 (5 bases). CDR3 size: 20 residues. Germline loops: CDR1 MGHRA, CDR2 YSYEKL. V lost 4 bases and J lost 0, with 25 bases in between. The CDR3 nucleotides are TGCGCCAGCAGCCCCTTTTTGGGGGAGGGTTTTTTGGTCTCTGGAAACACCATATATTTT. Amino acids: CASSPFLGEGFLVSGNTIYF.

This clone was observed a few times. The rearrangement links TRBV28 to TRBJ1-5; TRBD1 matches at 7 bases. CDR3 size: 13 residues. The V gene's germline CDR1 is MDHEN and CDR2 SYDVKM. V dropped 6 bases and J dropped 5; count of bases not matched to a gene: 4. Here the CDR3 DNA reads TGTGCCAGCAGGACACAGGGGCATCAGCCCCAGCATTTT. Protein sequence: CASRTQGHQPQHF. Full variable domain (outside the CDR3, taken from reference TRBV28 and TRBJ1-5): DVKVTQSSRYLVKRTGEKVFLECVQDMDHENMFWYRQDPGLGLRLIYFSYDVKMKEKGDIPEGYSVSREKKERFSLILESASTNQTSMYLCASRTQGHQPQHFGDGTRLSIL.

This clone is a singleton in its sample. The rearrangement links TRBV9 to TRBJ2-5; the match to TRBD2 covers 11 bases. V shed 3 bases, J shed 4 bases, and the junction held 5 bases outside the gene matches. Germline V gene data show CDR1 as SGDLS and CDR2 as YYNGEE. This CDR3 comprises 15 residues. The CDR3 coding sequence is TGTGCCAGCAGCGAGGGACTAGCGGTAGTAGAGACCCAGTACTTC. Protein product: CASSEGLAVVETQYF.